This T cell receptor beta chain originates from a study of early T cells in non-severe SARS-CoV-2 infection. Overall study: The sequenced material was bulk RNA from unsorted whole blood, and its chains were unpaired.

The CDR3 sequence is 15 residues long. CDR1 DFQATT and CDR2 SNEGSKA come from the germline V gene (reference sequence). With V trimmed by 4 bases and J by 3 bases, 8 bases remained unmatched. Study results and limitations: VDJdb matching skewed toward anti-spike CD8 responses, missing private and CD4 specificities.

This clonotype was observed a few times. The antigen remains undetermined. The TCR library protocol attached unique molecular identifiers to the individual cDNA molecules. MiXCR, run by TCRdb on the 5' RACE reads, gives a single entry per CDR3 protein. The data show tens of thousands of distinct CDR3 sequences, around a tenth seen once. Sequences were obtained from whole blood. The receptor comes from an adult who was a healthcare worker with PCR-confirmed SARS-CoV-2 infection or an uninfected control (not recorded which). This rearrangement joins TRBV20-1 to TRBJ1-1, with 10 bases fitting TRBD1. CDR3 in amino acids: CSATLPGTGDTEAFF. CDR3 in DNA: TGCAGTGCTACCCTTCCCGGGACAGGGGACACTGAAGCTTTCTTT.